A single sample is the source of the 12 T cell receptor beta chains below, sequenced in a study of blood T cell repertoires in COVID-19. Assay: immunoSEQ multiplex PCR; the TCRdb copy retains only in-frame clones and omits some. The sample yields under 250,000 clones, less than 85% seen once. The sample was peripheral blood. The receptors were sampled from an elderly woman with acute or convalescent COVID-19.

CDR3 nucleotide sequence: TGTGCCAGCAGCCAAGATCAAGGGGCCAGTGAAAAACTGTTTTTT. Translating gives CASSQDQGASEKLFF. The V and J genes are TRBV3-1 (or the pseudogene TRBV3-2) and TRBJ1-4; D is possibly TRBD1 (5 bases). CDR3 length equals 15 residues. Germline V gives CDR1 LGHDT, CDR2 YNNKEL (reference sequence). Trimming pared 0 bases from V and 7 bases from J, leaving 12 bases between.

The rearrangement uses TRBV5-5 and TRBJ1-2, with D perhaps matching TRBD1 (6 bases). Germline CDR1 is SGHKS and CDR2 is YYEKEE (reference sequence). The CDR3 spans 14 residues. Trimming shortened V by 4 bases and J by 4 bases, and 14 bases separated the two germline ends. In DNA, the CDR3 is TGTGCCAGCAGCCCGGAGGACAGAGGCTATGGCTACACCTTC. It translates to CASSPEDRGYGYTF.

This chain uses TRBV7-9 with TRBJ2-2; 13 positions agree with TRBD2. CDR1 SEHNR and CDR2 FQNEAQ come from the germline V gene (reference sequence). This CDR3 spans 18 amino acids. J gave up 3 bases and V 5 bases, and 9 bases lay outside the gene matches. The CDR3 protein is CASSPNQGLAGYTGELFF. In DNA, the CDR3 is TGTGCCAGCAGCCCTAACCAGGGACTAGCGGGGTACACCGGGGAGCTGTTTTTT.

In its sample, this clone was seen a few times. This chain uses TRBV5-4 with TRBJ2-2, with a possible D match to TRBD1 (6 bases). V was cut by 5 bases and J by 4 bases, with 15 bases left in between. The CDR3 covers 15 residues. Germline V gives CDR1 SGHNT, CDR2 YYREEE (reference sequence). The CDR3 reads CASSLQGSATGELFF. The CDR3 coding sequence is TGTGCCAGCAGTTTGCAGGGGTCGGCCACCGGGGAGCTGTTTTTT.

V is TRBV19 and J is TRBJ1-5, with TRBD1 as a possible D gene (6 bases). V was shortened by 4 bases and J by 5 bases, with 12 bases between the two germline ends. In germline, CDR1 is LNHDA, CDR2 SQIVND (reference sequence). The CDR3 runs 14 residues. CDR3 in DNA: TGTGCCAGTAGTACCTTACAGGGAGATCAGCCCCAGCATTTT. This encodes CASSTLQGDQPQHF.

J is TRBJ2-1 and V is TRBV3-1 (or the pseudogene TRBV3-2); D possibly corresponds to TRBD1 (5 bases). Germline CDR1 is LGHDT and CDR2 is YNNKEL (reference sequence). The ends were cut back, 2 bases at V and 0 bases at J, with 26 bases in the middle. There are 21 residues in the CDR3. CDR3 DNA: TGTGCCAGCAGCCAACCTCCCGCCTGGGGCTTCAAAGAGAGCTCCTACAATGAGCAGTTCTTC. Its protein product is CASSQPPAWGFKESSYNEQFF.

The chain combines TRBV2 with TRBJ1-1; no reliable D call. The germline V gene encodes CDR1 SNHLY and CDR2 FYNNEI. The CDR3 is 14 residues long. V was shortened by 5 bases and J by 0 bases, with 10 bases between the two germline ends. CDR3 coding DNA: TGTGCCAGCAGTCGAGGGAACATGAACACTGAAGCTTTCTTT. Translated: CASSRGNMNTEAFF.

V and J are TRBV7-3 and TRBJ2-2, with D perhaps TRBD1 (6 bases). The CDR3 runs 17 residues. V lost 4 bases, J lost 3 bases, and 18 bases lay in between. Germline assignment: CDR1 SGHTA and CDR2 FQGTGA. CDR3 residues: CASSSLFRTVDTGELFF. The CDR3 DNA sequence: TGTGCCAGCAGCTCCCTCTTTAGGACAGTTGACACCGGGGAGCTGTTTTTT.

J is TRBJ1-1 and V is TRBV7-2; no reliable D call. The CDR3 runs 13 residues. The ends were cut back, 4 bases at V and 3 bases at J, with 9 bases in the middle. The germline gives CDR1 SGHTA, CDR2 FQGNSA. The CDR3 protein is CASSSAGYTEAFF. The CDR3 nucleotides are TGTGCCAGCAGCTCCGCGGGGTACACTGAAGCTTTCTTT.

The J gene is TRBJ1-2, the V gene TRBV7-2; maybe TRBD1 (5 bases). CDR1 is SGHTA, CDR2 FQGNSA, per germline. The CDR3 is 14 residues long. Between the trimmed V and J ends, which lost 4 bases and 4 bases, there was a span of 13 bases. CDR3 nucleotide sequence: TGTGCCAGCAGCTCCGGGGGGTCGTCCTATGGCTACACCTTC. It yields the protein CASSSGGSSYGYTF.

The CDR3 DNA sequence: TGTGCCAGCAGAAGGGACTCACTCTACGAGCAGTACTTC. Amino acid sequence: CASRRDSLYEQYF. The V and J genes are TRBV5-6 and TRBJ2-7; D possibly corresponds to TRBD2 (6 bases). This CDR3 region has 13 residues. CDR1 and CDR2 (germline): SGHDT, YYEEEE. The V and J ends lost 5 bases and 3 bases respectively, with 12 bases between them.

This chain connects TRBV20-1 to TRBJ1-2, with 8 positions matching TRBD1. The germline V gene has CDR1 DFQATT and CDR2 SNEGSKA (reference sequence). V lost 3 bases, J lost 2 bases, and 2 bases stayed unmatched. The CDR3 contains 13 residues. The DNA for the CDR3 is TGCAGTGCTAGTTACAGGGGGAACTATGGCTACACCTTC. As protein: CSASYRGNYGYTF.